This T cell receptor beta chain derives from a study of PD-1 blockade in classical Hodgkin lymphoma. In every patient, relapse followed autologous stem cell transplantation, while exposure to brentuximab vedotin differed. Germline V CDR1 and CDR2: MDHEN, SYDVKM. The germline V and J ends were trimmed by 4 bases and 7 bases, with 29 bases remaining between them. There are 19 residues in the CDR3. Sequencing was performed with immunoSEQ multiplex PCR; in TCRdb, only in-frame clones are kept and a portion is missing. The table records some 84,000 clones, 80% to 95% of them present only once. The receptor comes from a human donor with classical Hodgkin lymphoma. This specimen was peripheral blood mononuclear cells (PBMCs), taken before the second cycle of nivolumab. This chain joins TRBV28 and TRBJ2-1; the D is unclear. CDR3 amino acids: CASSSPRTPGPTPRNEQFF. The CDR3 DNA follows: TGTGCCAGCAGTTCTCCCCGTACCCCCGGGCCGACACCGAGAAATGAGCAGTTCTTC. Full variable domain (missing parts from reference TRBV28 and TRBJ2-1): DVKVTQSSRYLVKRTGEKVFLECVQDMDHENMFWYRQDPGLGLRLIYFSYDVKMKEKGDIPEGYSVSREKKERFSLILESASTNQTSMYLCASSSPRTPGPTPRNEQFFGPGTRLTVL.